These 22 T cell receptor beta chains were all obtained from the same sample, sequenced in a study of T cell repertoires in ileal Crohn's disease. Sequenced by immunoSEQ multiplex PCR; TCRdb stores in-frame clones only, minus some. Here the sample spans 5,000 to 6,500 clones, around 85% being singletons. What was sequenced was ileal tissue. These receptors were obtained from an adult with Crohn's disease.

V and J are TRBV7-9 and TRBJ2-7; D is possibly TRBD2 (7 bases). Germline CDR1 and CDR2: SEHNR and FQNEAQ (reference sequence). This CDR3 spans 12 amino acids. V dropped 4 bases and J dropped 7 bases, with 11 bases sitting between them. CDR3 protein: CASSSGEGEQYF. The CDR3 DNA sequence: TGTGCCAGCAGCTCAGGGGAGGGGGAGCAGTACTTC.

This rearrangement joins TRBV9 to TRBJ1-4, with 7 bases identical to TRBD1. The V segment lost 0 bases and the J segment 5 bases; nucleotides outside the gene matches: 4. The CDR3 has 15 amino acids. Germline V gene data show CDR1 as SGDLS and CDR2 as YYNGEE. The CDR3 protein is CASSVAQGGNEKLFF. CDR3 in DNA: TGTGCCAGCAGCGTAGCCCAGGGGGGAAATGAAAAACTGTTTTTT. Supplemented by reference TRBV9 and TRBJ1-4, the full variable domain reads DSGVTQTPKHLITATGQRVTLRCSPRSGDLSVYWYQQSLDQGLQFLIQYYNGEERAKGNILERFSAQQFPDLHSELNLSSLELGDSALYFCASSVAQGGNEKLFFGSGTQLSVL.

The chain couples TRBV19 to TRBJ2-3, with D perhaps TRBD1 (6 bases). Germline CDR1 and CDR2: LNHDA and SQIVND (reference sequence). The CDR3 totals 14 residues. Trimming shortened V by 4 bases and J by 4 bases, and 12 bases separated the two germline ends. This chain's CDR3 is CASSTREGADTQYF. CDR3 sequence (DNA): TGTGCCAGTAGTACTAGAGAGGGGGCAGATACGCAGTATTTT. The whole variable domain, filled in from reference TRBV19 and TRBJ2-3, reads DGGITQSPKYLFRKEGQNVTLSCEQNLNHDAMYWYRQDPGQGLRLIYYSQIVNDFQKGDIAEGYSVSREKKESFPLTVTSAQKNPTAFYLCASSTREGADTQYFGPGTRLTVL.

The chain employs TRBV7-2 and TRBJ2-7; the match to TRBD2 covers 8 bases. J lost 3 bases, V lost 0 bases, and 4 bases had no gene match. The CDR3 runs to 15 residues. CDR1 and CDR2 (germline): SGHTA, FQGNSA. CDR3 DNA sequence: TGTGCCAGCAGCTTAGCAGGCGGGGGGCGCTACGAGCAGTACTTC. This sequence encodes CASSLAGGGRYEQYF.

The gene calls are TRBV6-1 and TRBJ1-1, with 8 positions matching TRBD1. The CDR3 loop spans 16 amino acids. Germline V gene lookup returns CDR1 MNHNS and CDR2 SASEGT. Trimming took 0 bases from V and 1 from J; bases not matched to a gene: 4. The CDR3 is CASSEADGTGNTEAFF. The DNA of the CDR3 is TGTGCCAGCAGTGAAGCTGACGGGACAGGGAACACTGAAGCTTTCTTT.

This sequence joins TRBV23-1 and TRBJ2-2; D not resolved. TRBV23-1 is identified as an open reading frame with a role that is uncertain. V was cut by 1 base and J by 9 bases, with 18 bases left in between. This CDR3 has 16 amino acids. The CDR3 region is CASSQWWPWRGRELFF. For the CDR3, the DNA is TGCGCCAGCAGTCAATGGTGGCCGTGGAGAGGAAGGGAGCTGTTTTTT.

The chain employs TRBV20-1 and TRBJ1-1; TRBD1 might be the D (6 bases). CDR3 length: 11 residues. From germline, CDR1 is DFQATT and CDR2 SNEGSKA (reference sequence). V lost 4 bases and J lost 7, with 10 bases in between. CDR3 region: CSATRGFEAFF. In DNA form, the CDR3 reads TGCAGTGCTACCAGGGGTTTTGAAGCTTTCTTT.

J is TRBJ2-4 and V is TRBV2, with 14 bases fitting TRBD2. CDR1 and CDR2 from the germline V gene are SNHLY and FYNNEI. The CDR3 length is 19 residues. After removal of 7 bases from V and 0 bases from J, the junction contained 11 bases not matched to a gene. DNA of the CDR3: TGTGCCAGCACCCCTCGACTAGCGGGGGGGCCTTTAGCCAAAAACATTCAGTACTTC. The encoded protein is CASTPRLAGGPLAKNIQYF.

The genes are TRBV5-1 and TRBJ2-3; the D is unclear. V lost 0 bases and J lost 0, with 11 bases in between. Germline CDR1 SGHRS, CDR2 YFSETQ. This CDR3 spans 16 amino acids. The CDR3 bases are TGCGCCAGCAGCTTGGGACTGGAGTATAGCACAGATACGCAGTATTTT. This codes for CASSLGLEYSTDTQYF.

This chain connects TRBV28 to TRBJ1-2, with TRBD1 matching over 8 bases. The germline gives CDR1 MDHEN, CDR2 SYDVKM. V gave up 4 bases and J gave up 0 bases; unmatched junction bases: 4. The CDR3 loop spans 15 amino acids. The CDR3 bases are TGTGCCAGCAGTTACCCGACAGGGGCTAACTATGGCTACACCTTC. Translating it yields CASSYPTGANYGYTF.

This sequence joins TRBV2 and TRBJ1-4; a possible D gene is TRBD1 (6 bases). This CDR3 has 15 residues. The germline V and J ends were trimmed by 6 bases and 8 bases, with 19 bases remaining between them. The germline gives CDR1 SNHLY, CDR2 FYNNEI. In nucleotides, the CDR3 is TGTGCCAGCAGGCGTTTCGGGACAAAGGAGGAAAAACTGTTTTTT. Translated, it gives CASRRFGTKEEKLFF.

The chain joins TRBV2 to TRBJ1-4, with D unclear. Per germline, CDR1 SNHLY and CDR2 FYNNEI. The V gene lost 6 bases and the J gene lost 3 bases, with 8 bases spanning the gap. This CDR3 has 13 residues. CDR3 residues: CASRWRPNEKLFF. In DNA form, the CDR3 reads TGTGCCAGCAGATGGCGGCCTAATGAAAAACTGTTTTTT.

The chain links TRBV5-6 to TRBJ2-5, with TRBD1 identical over 7 bases. The V gene end was trimmed by 3 bases and the J gene end by 0 bases; junction bases not matched to a gene: 5. This CDR3 is 15 amino acids long. Germline values: CDR1 SGHDT, CDR2 YYEEEE. The CDR3 loop reads CASSWGQLYQETQYF. CDR3 DNA: TGTGCCAGCAGCTGGGGACAGCTATACCAAGAGACCCAGTACTTC.

The V and J genes are TRBV6-1 and TRBJ2-1; unclear D gene. The CDR3 consists of 12 residues. The V and J ends lost 4 bases and 4 bases respectively, with 5 bases between them. Germline V gene lookup returns CDR1 MNHNS and CDR2 SASEGT. The CDR3 spells CASSATYNEQFF. The CDR3 nucleotides read TGTGCCAGCAGTGCCACTTACAATGAGCAGTTCTTC.

J is TRBJ1-1 and V is TRBV6-5; D not resolved. Germline V CDR1 and CDR2: MNHEY, SVGAGI. The CDR3 has 12 residues. Deletions cut 11 bases from V and 1 base from J, with 11 bases between. For the CDR3, the DNA is TGTGCCGCCCACAGACAGAACACTGAAGCTTTCTTT. Translated, it gives CAAHRQNTEAFF.

This clone has only one observation. The chain recombines TRBV4-2 with TRBJ2-7; TRBD2 matches at 10 bases. V gave up 0 bases and J gave up 7 bases; unmatched junction bases: 6. CDR1 and CDR2 from the germline V gene are LGHNA and YNFKEQ. CDR3 length: 15 residues. The chain's CDR3 is CASSQELAGVGEQYF. The CDR3 coding sequence is TGTGCCAGCAGCCAAGAGCTAGCGGGGGTAGGGGAGCAGTACTTC.

The J gene is TRBJ2-5, the V gene TRBV5-1, with a weak D call TRBD2 (5 bases). Germline CDR1 is SGHRS and CDR2 is YFSETQ. The V end lost 2 bases, the J end lost 5 bases, and 13 bases lay between the germline ends. This CDR3 region has 14 residues. The CDR3 sequence: CASSFSSLGETQYF. The CDR3 DNA is TGCGCCAGCAGCTTCTCTAGCTTGGGGGAGACCCAGTACTTC.

The J gene is TRBJ2-7, the V gene TRBV7-9; TRBD2 aligns across 9 bases. Germline V gives CDR1 SEHNR, CDR2 FQNEAQ (reference sequence). The CDR3 spans 16 residues. Trimming cost V 0 bases and J 4 bases; bases outside gene matches: 7. The CDR3 DNA reads TGTGCCAGCAGCTTAGCGCGGGCTAGCGGGGTATACGAGCAGTACTTC. Translation gives CASSLARASGVYEQYF.

In its sample, this clone was seen a few times. V gene TRBV6-1 combines with J gene TRBJ1-1; weak D call: TRBD1 (5 bases). CDR3 size: 14 residues. Germline V CDR1 and CDR2: MNHNS, SASEGT. V lost 1 base to trimming and J lost 4 bases, with 10 bases between them. The CDR3 reads CASSEVGGGTEAFF. The DNA of the CDR3 is TGTGCCAGCAGTGAAGTTGGGGGGGGCACTGAAGCTTTCTTT.

The rearrangement uses TRBV6-1 and TRBJ2-7, with TRBD1 matching 9 bases. Germline CDR1 and CDR2: MNHNS and SASEGT. The junction had 8 bases not matched to a gene; V was cut back by 2 bases and J by 3 bases. The length of the CDR3 is 16 residues. The CDR3 sequence is CASSEPPGQGLYEQYF. CDR3 in DNA: TGTGCCAGCAGTGAACCTCCGGGACAGGGACTCTACGAGCAGTACTTC.

The chain has TRBV27 and TRBJ2-7, with D tentatively TRBD1 (6 bases). This CDR3 region has 14 residues. The germline V gene encodes CDR1 MNHEY and CDR2 SMNVEV (reference sequence). The V end lost 4 bases, the J end lost 4 bases, and 14 bases lay between the germline ends. The CDR3, as DNA: TGTGCCAGCAGTTCTCCCGGGACAAGTTACGAGCAGTACTTC. Protein sequence: CASSSPGTSYEQYF.

The rearrangement uses TRBV2 and TRBJ2-7; D is possibly TRBD2 (7 bases). Trimming stripped 6 bases from V and 2 bases from J, with 11 bases between. CDR1 is SNHLY, CDR2 FYNNEI, per germline. The CDR3 has 13 amino acids. The CDR3 sequence is CASRGGAPYEQYF. The CDR3 DNA follows: TGTGCCAGCAGGGGGGGGGCCCCCTACGAGCAGTACTTC.